This is a list of T cell receptor beta chains from one sample in a study of regulatory T cells in long-lasting Graves disease. TCRdb fed the multiplex PCR reads into MiXCR, producing one record per CDR3 protein. The data contain about 220,000 distinct CDR3 sequences, approximately 20% of them singletons. The sequencing used peripheral blood mononuclear cells (PBMCs), collected at new diagnosis, from a patient treated with antithyroid drugs. The receptor set was obtained from a female donor with Graves disease. CDR3s include the opening cysteine and the closing phenylalanine or tryptophan. D genes are given only for firm matches. Clone size is stated in some rows and not others, as once, few, many or a class when expanded.

abundance	len	d_gene	v_gene	j_gene	CDR3nt	CDR3aa
many	12	-	TRBV30	TRBJ1-2	TGTGCCTGGAGCGGGGGGATCTATGGCTACACCTTC	CAWSGGIYGYTF
many	12	-	TRBV2	TRBJ2-5	TGTGCCAGCAGTGGCCCGCAAGAGACCCAGTACTTC	CASSGPQETQYF
many	16	TRBD2	TRBV7-9	TRBJ2-2	TGTGCCAGCAGCTTGGCTAGCGGGTCCTCCACCGGGGAGCTGTTTTTT	CASSLASGSSTGELFF
many	14	TRBD2	TRBV6-1	TRBJ2-5	TGTGCCAGCAATCGAGCGGGGTTCCAAGAGACCCAGTACTTC	CASNRAGFQETQYF
many	13	-	TRBV20-1	TRBJ2-1	TGCAGTGCTAGAGCCACTAGCTTGGGCGAGCAGTTCTTC	CSARATSLGEQFF
few	15	-	TRBV3-1	TRBJ2-3	TGTGCCAGCAGCCAAGTACCGGGAAGCACAGATACGCAGTATTTT	CASSQVPGSTDTQYF
few	17	TRBD1	TRBV6-1	TRBJ1-5	TGTGCCAGCAGTGAAAGGACAGGGGGAGTCTCGAATCAGCCCCAGCATTTT	CASSERTGGVSNQPQHF
few	18	-	TRBV11-3	TRBJ2-2	TGTGCCAGCAGCTTTTGTACCGAATCAGGGGAAAATACCGGGGAGCTGTTTTTT	CASSFCTESGENTGELFF
-	19	TRBD2	TRBV14	TRBJ2-1	TGTGCCAGCAGCCAAGAAGCGACGTTGGGGACTAGCGGTTACAATGAGCAGTTCTTC	CASSQEATLGTSGYNEQFF
-	15	-	TRBV24-1	TRBJ2-1	TGTGCCACCAGTGATTTGCAGGGAGGCTACAATGAGCAGTTCTTC	CATSDLQGGYNEQFF